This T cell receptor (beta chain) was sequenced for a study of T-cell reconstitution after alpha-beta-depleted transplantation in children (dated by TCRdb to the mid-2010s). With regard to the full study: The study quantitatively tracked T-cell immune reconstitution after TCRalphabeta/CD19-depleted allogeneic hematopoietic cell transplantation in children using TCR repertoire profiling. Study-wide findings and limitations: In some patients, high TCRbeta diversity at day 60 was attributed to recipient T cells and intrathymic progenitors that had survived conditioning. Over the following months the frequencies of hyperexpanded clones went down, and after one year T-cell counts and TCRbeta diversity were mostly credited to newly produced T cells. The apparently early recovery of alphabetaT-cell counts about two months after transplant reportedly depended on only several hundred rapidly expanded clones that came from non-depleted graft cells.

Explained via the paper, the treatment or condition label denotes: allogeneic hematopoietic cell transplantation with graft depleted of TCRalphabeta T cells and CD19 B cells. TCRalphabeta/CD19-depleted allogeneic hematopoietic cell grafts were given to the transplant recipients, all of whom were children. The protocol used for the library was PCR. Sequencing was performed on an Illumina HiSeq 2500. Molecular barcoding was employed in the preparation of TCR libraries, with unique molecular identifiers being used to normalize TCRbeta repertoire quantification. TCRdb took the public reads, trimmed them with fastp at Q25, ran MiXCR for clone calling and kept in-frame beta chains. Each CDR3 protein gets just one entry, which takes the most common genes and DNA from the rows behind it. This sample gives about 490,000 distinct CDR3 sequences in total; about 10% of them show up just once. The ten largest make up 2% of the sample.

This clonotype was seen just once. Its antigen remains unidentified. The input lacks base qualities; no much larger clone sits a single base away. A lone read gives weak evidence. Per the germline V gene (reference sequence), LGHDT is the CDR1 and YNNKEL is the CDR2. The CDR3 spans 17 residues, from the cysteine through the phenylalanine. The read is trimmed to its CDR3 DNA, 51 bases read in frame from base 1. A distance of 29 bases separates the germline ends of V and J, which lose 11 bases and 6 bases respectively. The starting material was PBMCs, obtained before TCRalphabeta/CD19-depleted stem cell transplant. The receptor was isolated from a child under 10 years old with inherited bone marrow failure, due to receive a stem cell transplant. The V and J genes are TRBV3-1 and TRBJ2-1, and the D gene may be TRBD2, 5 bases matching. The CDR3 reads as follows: CACSRSKGSLRGNEQFF. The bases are TGTGCCTGCTCCCGGAGTAAAGGGAGTCTCCGGGGCAATGAGCAGTTCTTC.